This paragraph covers one T cell receptor beta chain sequence. The antigen is undetermined. This sample stems from a study of shared clonotypes between healthy human individuals. Background on the study: The donor pool was made up of a couple of women and three men aged 18 to 49. Whole-study findings and limits: Apart from blood, nothing was sampled; tissue repertoires likely differ. Sequencing depth was a factor that was expected to affect clonotype sharing among donors.

Genomic DNA for unsorted samples was obtained from about 90 million PBMCs. This CDR3 region has 19 residues. Trimming removed 0 bases at V and 1 base at J, with 19 bases between. The germline V gene has CDR1 SGHRS and CDR2 YFSETQ. This table comes from immunoSEQ multiplex PCR, and its TCRdb copy is limited to in-frame clones, with some not included. The sample shows 400,000 to 500,000 clones, 60% to 85% of them seen only once. The sample taken for sequencing was PBMCs. The source of this sequence is a woman aged 35 to 49 in good health. Some clones in this sample may be carry-over from other donors' samples. The chain has TRBV5-1 and TRBJ2-2; D perhaps matches TRBD2 (6 bases). The CDR3 region is CASSLDPPDGRGNTGELFF. Written as DNA, the CDR3 is TGCGCCAGCAGCTTGGATCCGCCGGACGGGAGAGGGAACACCGGGGAGCTGTTTTTT.